What follows describes a single T cell receptor (beta chain). Clones were sequenced by immunoSEQ multiplex PCR, and TCRdb holds only the in-frame ones, with some missing. The sample lists about 170,000 clones; approximately 85% were seen once. The CDR3 is 13 residues long. V was trimmed by 2 bases and J by 4 bases, leaving 9 bases between them. Germline V gene data show CDR1 as GTSNPN and CDR2 as SVGIG (reference sequence). These data belong to a study of blood T cell repertoires in COVID-19. Across the study: T cells, B-cell-depleted T cells, or PBMCs supplied cDNA or gDNA.

The source material was peripheral blood. The clonotype originates from a woman at least 80 years old with COVID-19, enrolled during active disease. The J gene is TRBJ1-3, the V gene TRBV30; the D gene is possibly TRBD1 (5 bases). DNA for the CDR3: TGTGCCTGGAGTCCAGGGTACGGAAACACCATATATTTT. Translating it yields CAWSPGYGNTIYF.